The sequence of this TCR beta chain was determined in a study of cytomegalovirus exposure and HLA in healthy donors. Concerning this clone: Its antigen is not identified. Other DNA sequences from this sample encode an identical CDR3 as well.

Study results and caveats: Confirmation in vitro established that three CMV-associated chains were specific for CMV antigens.

The V gene's germline CDR1 is LNHDA and CDR2 SQIVND (reference sequence). V shed 6 bases, J shed 4 bases, and the junction held 8 bases outside the gene matches. The CDR3 runs 15 residues. Vbeta (60) and Jbeta (13) primers were used in the PCR. Using immunoSEQ multiplex PCR, the repertoire was profiled, and TCRdb retains in-frame clones only, with some absent. The table shows over 150,000 clones, with around 75% occurring only once. The chain is built from TRBV19 and TRBJ1-1; TRBD1 aligns across 10 bases. The source material was PBMCs. This sequence originates from a male donor in good health and CMV-seronegative. CDR3 sequence (DNA): TGTGCCAGTAGCCCCCGACAGGGGGCAGGCACTGAAGCTTTCTTT. This encodes CASSPRQGAGTEAFF.